This T cell receptor (beta chain) was sequenced during a study of blood T cell repertoires in COVID-19. Generated by immunoSEQ multiplex PCR, the TCRdb table keeps only in-frame clones and is missing some. Of under 150,000 clones in the sample, approximately 90% were seen once. After removal of 3 bases from V and 3 bases from J, the junction contained 7 bases not matched to a gene. CDR1 is KGHSH and CDR2 is LQKENI in the germline V gene. This CDR3 is 17 amino acids long. The chain joins TRBV18 to TRBJ2-3, with TRBD1 matching 12 bases. This receptor was taken from a human donor in a cohort sampled during active COVID-19. Source material: peripheral blood. The CDR3 sequence is CASSPAGTGGWTDTQYF. The DNA for the CDR3 is TGTGCCAGCTCACCGGCCGGGACAGGGGGCTGGACAGATACGCAGTATTTT.